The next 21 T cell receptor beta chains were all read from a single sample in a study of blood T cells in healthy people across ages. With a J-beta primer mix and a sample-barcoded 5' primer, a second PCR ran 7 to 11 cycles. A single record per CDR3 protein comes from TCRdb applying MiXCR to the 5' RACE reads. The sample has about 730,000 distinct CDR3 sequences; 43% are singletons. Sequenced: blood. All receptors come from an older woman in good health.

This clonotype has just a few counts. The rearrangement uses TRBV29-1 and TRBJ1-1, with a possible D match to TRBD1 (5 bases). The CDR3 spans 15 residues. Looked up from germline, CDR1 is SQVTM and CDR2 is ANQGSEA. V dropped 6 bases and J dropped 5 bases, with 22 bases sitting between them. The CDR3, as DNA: TGCAGCGTGCGCCGTGGCGGAGGGGTTACGACTGAAGCTTTCTTT. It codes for CSVRRGGGVTTEAFF.

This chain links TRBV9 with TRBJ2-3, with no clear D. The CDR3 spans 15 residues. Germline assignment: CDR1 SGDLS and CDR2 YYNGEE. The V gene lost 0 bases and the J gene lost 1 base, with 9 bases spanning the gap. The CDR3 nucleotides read TGTGCCAGCAGCGTAGCGGCCCATCGCACAGATACGCAGTATTTT. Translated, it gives CASSVAAHRTDTQYF.

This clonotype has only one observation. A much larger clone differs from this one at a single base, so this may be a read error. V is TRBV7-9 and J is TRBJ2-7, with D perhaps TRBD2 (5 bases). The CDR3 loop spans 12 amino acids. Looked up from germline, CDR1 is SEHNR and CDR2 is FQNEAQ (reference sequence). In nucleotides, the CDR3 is TGTGCCAGCAGCCCACTAGGAGCCGAGCGGTACTTC. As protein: CASSPLGAERYF.

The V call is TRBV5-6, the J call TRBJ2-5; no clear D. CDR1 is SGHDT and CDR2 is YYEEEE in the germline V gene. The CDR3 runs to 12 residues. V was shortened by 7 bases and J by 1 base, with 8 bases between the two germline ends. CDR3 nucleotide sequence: TGTGCCAGCCAACAGCTCCAAGAGACCCAGTACTTC. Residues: CASQQLQETQYF.

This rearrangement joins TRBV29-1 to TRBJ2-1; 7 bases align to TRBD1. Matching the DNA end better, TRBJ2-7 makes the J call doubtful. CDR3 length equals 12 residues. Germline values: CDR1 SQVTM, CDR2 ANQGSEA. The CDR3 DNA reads TGCAGCGAAGGGACAGCTTACAATGAGCAGTACTTC. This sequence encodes CSEGTAYNEQYF.

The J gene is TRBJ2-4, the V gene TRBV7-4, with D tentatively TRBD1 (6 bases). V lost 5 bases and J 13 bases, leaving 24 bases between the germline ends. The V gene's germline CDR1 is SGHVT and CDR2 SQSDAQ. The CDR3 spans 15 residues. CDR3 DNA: TGTGCCAGCAGCAATCCCCGTGGACAGACCTACGGGCAGTACTTC. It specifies CASSNPRGQTYGQYF.

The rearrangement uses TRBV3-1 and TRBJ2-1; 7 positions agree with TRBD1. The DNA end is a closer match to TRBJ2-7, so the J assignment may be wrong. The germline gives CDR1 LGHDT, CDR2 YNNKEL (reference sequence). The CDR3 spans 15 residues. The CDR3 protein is CASSQGQGGAYEQYF. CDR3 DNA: TGTGCCAGCAGCCAAGGACAGGGTGGGGCATACGAGCAGTACTTC.

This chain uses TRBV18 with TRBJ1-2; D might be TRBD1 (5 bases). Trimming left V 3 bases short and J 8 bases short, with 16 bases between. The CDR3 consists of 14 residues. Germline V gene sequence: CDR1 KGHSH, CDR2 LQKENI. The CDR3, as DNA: TGTGCCAGCTCACCCGGACGGGGGACTGAAGGCTACACCTTC. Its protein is CASSPGRGTEGYTF.

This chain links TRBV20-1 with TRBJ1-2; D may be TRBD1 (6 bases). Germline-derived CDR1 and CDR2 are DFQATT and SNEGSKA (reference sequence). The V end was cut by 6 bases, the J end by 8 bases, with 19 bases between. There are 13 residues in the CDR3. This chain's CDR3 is CSARVGTFGGYTF. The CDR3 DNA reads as TGCAGTGCGCGAGTCGGGACATTTGGAGGCTACACCTTC.

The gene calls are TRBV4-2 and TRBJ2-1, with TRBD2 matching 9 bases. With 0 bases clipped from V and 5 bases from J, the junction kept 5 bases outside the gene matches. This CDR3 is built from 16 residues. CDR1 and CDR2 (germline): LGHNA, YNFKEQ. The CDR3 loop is CASSQEKVAGDNEQFF. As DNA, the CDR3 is TGTGCCAGCAGCCAAGAGAAGGTAGCGGGGGACAATGAGCAGTTCTTC.

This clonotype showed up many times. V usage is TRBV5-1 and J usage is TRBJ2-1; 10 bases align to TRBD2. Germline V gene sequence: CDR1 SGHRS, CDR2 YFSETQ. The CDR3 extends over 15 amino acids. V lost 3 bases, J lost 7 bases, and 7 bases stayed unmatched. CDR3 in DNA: TGCGCCAGCAGCTGGAGCGGGGGGGCGAATAATGAGCAGTTCTTC. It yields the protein CASSWSGGANNEQFF.

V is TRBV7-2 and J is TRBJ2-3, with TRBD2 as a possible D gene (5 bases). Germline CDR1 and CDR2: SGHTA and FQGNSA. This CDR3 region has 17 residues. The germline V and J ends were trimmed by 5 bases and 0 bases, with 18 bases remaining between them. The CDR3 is CASSQSGLTISTDTQYF. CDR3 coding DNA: TGTGCCAGCAGCCAGAGCGGTCTTACTATTAGCACAGATACGCAGTATTTT.

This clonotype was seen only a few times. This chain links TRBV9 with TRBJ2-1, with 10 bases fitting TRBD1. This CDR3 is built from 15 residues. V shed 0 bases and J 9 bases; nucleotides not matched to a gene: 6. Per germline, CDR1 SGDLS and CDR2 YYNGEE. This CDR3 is CASSVVGQGITEQFF. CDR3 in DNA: TGTGCCAGCAGCGTAGTGGGACAGGGGATAACTGAGCAGTTCTTC.

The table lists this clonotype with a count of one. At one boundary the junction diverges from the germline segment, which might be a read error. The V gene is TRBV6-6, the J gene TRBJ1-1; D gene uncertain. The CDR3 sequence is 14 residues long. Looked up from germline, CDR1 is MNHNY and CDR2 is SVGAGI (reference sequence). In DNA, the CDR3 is TGTGCCAACAGTTACTCTTTTAGTGGGACTGAAGCTTTCTTT. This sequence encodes CANSYSFSGTEAFF.

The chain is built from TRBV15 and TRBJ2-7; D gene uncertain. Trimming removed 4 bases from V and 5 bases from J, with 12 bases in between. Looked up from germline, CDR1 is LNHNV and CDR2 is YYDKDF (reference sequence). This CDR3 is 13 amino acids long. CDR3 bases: TGTGCCACCAGCACCCCCTCGAGGAACGAGCAGTACTTC. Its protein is CATSTPSRNEQYF.

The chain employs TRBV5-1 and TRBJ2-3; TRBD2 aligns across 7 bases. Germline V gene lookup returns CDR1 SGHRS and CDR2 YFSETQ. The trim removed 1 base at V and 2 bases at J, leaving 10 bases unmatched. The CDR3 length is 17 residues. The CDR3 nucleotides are TGCGCCAGCAGCTTGACTGCTAGCGGACTTTTCACAGATACGCAGTATTTT. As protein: CASSLTASGLFTDTQYF.

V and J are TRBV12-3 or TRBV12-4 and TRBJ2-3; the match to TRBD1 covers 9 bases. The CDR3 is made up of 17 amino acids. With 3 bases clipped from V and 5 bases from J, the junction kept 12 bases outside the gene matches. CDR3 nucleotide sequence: TGTGCCAGCAGTTTTAGAGATGGGAGACAGGGGGGAGATACGCAGTATTTT. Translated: CASSFRDGRQGGDTQYF.

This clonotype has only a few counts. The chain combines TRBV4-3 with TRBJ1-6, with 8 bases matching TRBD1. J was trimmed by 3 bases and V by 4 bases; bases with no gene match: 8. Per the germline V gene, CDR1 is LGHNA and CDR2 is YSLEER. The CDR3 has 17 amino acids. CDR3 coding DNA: TGCGCCAGCAGCCGACAACAGGGGGGCGTCTATAATTCACCCCTCCACTTT. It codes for CASSRQQGGVYNSPLHF.

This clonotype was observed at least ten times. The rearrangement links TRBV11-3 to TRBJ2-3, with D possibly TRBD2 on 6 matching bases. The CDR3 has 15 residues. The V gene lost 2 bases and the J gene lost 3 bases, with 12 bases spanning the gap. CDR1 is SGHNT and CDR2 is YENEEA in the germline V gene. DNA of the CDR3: TGTGCCAGCAGCTTAACTAGCTATGAAACAGATACGCAGTATTTT. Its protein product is CASSLTSYETDTQYF.

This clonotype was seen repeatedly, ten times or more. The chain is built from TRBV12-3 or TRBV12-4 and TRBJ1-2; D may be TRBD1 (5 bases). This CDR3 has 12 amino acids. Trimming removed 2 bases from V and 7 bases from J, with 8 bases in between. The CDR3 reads CASSLWGSGYTF. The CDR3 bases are TGTGCCAGCAGTTTATGGGGCAGTGGCTACACCTTC.

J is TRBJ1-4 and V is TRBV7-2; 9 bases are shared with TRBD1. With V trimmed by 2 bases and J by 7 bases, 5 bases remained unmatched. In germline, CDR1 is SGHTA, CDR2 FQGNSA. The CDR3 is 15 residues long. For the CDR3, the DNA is TGTGCCAGCAGCTTAACGTCACAGGGGGCTGAAAAACTGTTTTTT. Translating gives CASSLTSQGAEKLFF.